The 30 T cell receptor beta chains in this list originate from one sample, sequenced in a study of shared clonotypes between healthy human individuals. Sequenced by immunoSEQ multiplex PCR; TCRdb stores in-frame clones only, minus some. Of 2.5 million or so clones in the sample, around 94% were seen once. The sequenced sample was naive CD4+ T cells sorted from blood. Subset given: CD45RA+ positively selected. These receptors came from a man aged 18-30 years in good health.

This chain joins TRBV6-6 and TRBJ1-2; D not resolved. Trimming cost V 7 bases and J 4 bases, with 16 bases left between them. The germline V gene encodes CDR1 MNHNY and CDR2 SVGAGI (reference sequence). The CDR3 spans 14 residues. The CDR3: CASTRGIIVYGYTF. For the CDR3, the DNA is TGTGCCAGCACAAGAGGGATCATTGTCTATGGCTACACCTTC.

This sequence joins TRBV28 and TRBJ2-7, with D hard to call. Germline values: CDR1 MDHEN, CDR2 SYDVKM. V was clipped by 3 bases and J by 3 bases, with 12 bases between them. The CDR3 is 14 residues long. Here the CDR3 DNA reads TGTGCCAGCAGTTTTGGCAACAGTATCTACGAGCAGTACTTC. Amino acids: CASSFGNSIYEQYF.

The CDR3 is CASRWGTNNSPLHF. As DNA, the CDR3 is TGTGCCAGTCGGTGGGGCACGAATAATTCACCCCTCCACTTT. This sequence joins TRBV28 and TRBJ1-6; tentatively, D is TRBD1 (5 bases). Germline V lookup: CDR1 MDHEN, CDR2 SYDVKM. The CDR3 has 14 residues. Trimming took off 9 bases at V and 5 bases at J, with 14 bases between the two ends. Full variable domain (missing parts from reference TRBV28 and TRBJ1-6): DVKVTQSSRYLVKRTGEKVFLECVQDMDHENMFWYRQDPGLGLRLIYFSYDVKMKEKGDIPEGYSVSREKKERFSLILESASTNQTSMYLCASRWGTNNSPLHFGNGTRLTVT.

Only one count was recorded for this clone. This CDR3 is also generated by other DNA sequences in the sample. This rearrangement joins TRBV20-1 to TRBJ2-5; D is uncertain. V gave up 5 bases and J gave up 5 bases, with 6 bases separating them. Germline loops: CDR1 DFQATT, CDR2 SNEGSKA (reference sequence). The CDR3 extends over 10 amino acids. CDR3 sequence: CSAVDETQYF. The CDR3 DNA sequence: TGCAGTGCTGTCGATGAGACCCAGTACTTC.

The CDR3 reads CASSLVINQPQHF. DNA of the CDR3: TGCGCCAGCAGCTTGGTGATCAATCAGCCCCAGCATTTT. V usage is TRBV5-1 and J usage is TRBJ1-5; D is unresolved. V was cut by 0 bases and J by 3 bases, with 4 bases left in between. The CDR3 is 13 amino acids. Germline values: CDR1 SGHRS, CDR2 YFSETQ.

The rearrangement uses TRBV28 and TRBJ2-7, with 8 bases lining up with TRBD1. Germline loops: CDR1 MDHEN, CDR2 SYDVKM. V lost 3 bases, J lost 3 bases, and 4 bases stayed unmatched. The CDR3 contains 14 residues. The CDR3 here is CASSLGTGRYEQYF. CDR3 DNA sequence: TGTGCCAGCAGTTTGGGGACAGGCCGCTACGAGCAGTACTTC.

This clone was observed a handful of times. This chain uses TRBV18 with TRBJ2-7; D remains ambiguous. Germline CDR1 reads KGHSH; CDR2 reads LQKENI. V was clipped by 2 bases and J by 3 bases, with 8 bases between them. The length of the CDR3 is 13 residues. The CDR3 bases are TGTGCCAGCTCACCATGGATGGGCTACGAGCAGTACTTC. Translation: CASSPWMGYEQYF.

This chain uses TRBV15 with TRBJ1-2; 7 bases map to TRBD1. Germline lookup yields CDR1 LNHNV and CDR2 YYDKDF (reference sequence). The V segment lost 5 bases and the J segment 10 bases; nucleotides outside the gene matches: 10. CDR3 size: 13 residues. The CDR3 DNA sequence: TGTGCCACCAGCGAACAGGGGCCCACCACCTACACCTTC. Protein: CATSEQGPTTYTF. The entire variable domain, with the rest obtained from reference TRBV15 and TRBJ1-2, is as follows: DAMVIQNPRYQVTQFGKPVTLSCSQTLNHNVMYWYQQKSSQAPKLLFHYYDKDFNNEADTPDNFQSRRPNTSFCFLDIRSPGLGDTAMYLCATSEQGPTTYTFGSGTRLTVV.

The chain is built from TRBV27 and TRBJ2-7; D may match TRBD1 or TRBD2 (6 bases each). CDR1 is MNHEY and CDR2 is SMNVEV in the germline V gene (reference sequence). The V end lost 6 bases, the J end lost 0 bases, and 15 bases lay between the germline ends. The CDR3 totals 15 residues. Here the CDR3 reads CASRGRRGNSYEQYF. The CDR3 bases are TGTGCCAGCAGAGGGAGGAGGGGGAACTCCTACGAGCAGTACTTC.

This chain links TRBV10-1 with TRBJ2-3; 13 bases align to TRBD2. The CDR3 covers 17 residues. The V gene's germline CDR1 is WNHNN and CDR2 SYGVQD (reference sequence). Trimming at V came to 3 bases and at J to 2 bases, leaving 5 bases not matched to a gene. In DNA, the CDR3 is TGCGCCAGCAGTGAAATGGGACTAGCGGGATCCACAGATACGCAGTATTTT. This encodes CASSEMGLAGSTDTQYF.

The CDR3 loop reads CASSLLRGESSSYNSPLHF. CDR3 nucleotide sequence: TGTGCCAGCAGCTTGCTCAGGGGTGAATCTAGCTCCTATAATTCACCCCTCCACTTT. This sequence joins TRBV5-6 and TRBJ1-6; D perhaps matches TRBD1 (6 bases). Trimming stripped 1 base from V and 0 bases from J, with 17 bases between. The CDR3 length is 19 residues. Germline V gene sequence: CDR1 SGHDT, CDR2 YYEEEE.

CDR3 DNA sequence: TGCGCCAGCAGCACCGGGACAGCGAACACCGGGGAGCTGTTTTTT. It encodes CASSTGTANTGELFF. This rearrangement joins TRBV4-1 to TRBJ2-2; TRBD1 matches at 7 bases. After removal of 5 bases from V and 0 bases from J, the junction contained 3 bases not matched to a gene. The CDR3 has 15 amino acids. The germline gives CDR1 MGHRA, CDR2 YSYEKL.

V gene TRBV30 combines with J gene TRBJ2-1; D may match TRBD1 or TRBD2 (6 bases each). Germline-derived CDR1 and CDR2 are GTSNPN and SVGIG (reference sequence). V lost 8 bases and J 4 bases, leaving 18 bases between the germline ends. The CDR3 runs to 14 residues. The CDR3 protein is CAVGRGPSYNEQFF. CDR3 DNA: TGTGCCGTGGGTCGGGGGCCGTCTTACAATGAGCAGTTCTTC.

This clone was counted a single time. The rearrangement joins TRBV7-2 to TRBJ1-6, with a tentative D call TRBD1 (5 bases). This CDR3 has 15 residues. Germline V gene data show CDR1 as SGHTA and CDR2 as FQGNSA. Trimming stripped 3 bases from V and 7 bases from J, with 13 bases between. The CDR3 here is CASSFRGGENSPLHF. CDR3 DNA sequence: TGTGCCAGCAGCTTTAGGGGCGGGGAGAATTCACCCCTCCACTTT.

This clone was observed a single time. V and J are TRBV7-2 and TRBJ2-1; 13 bases align to TRBD2. V shed 3 bases and J 8 bases; nucleotides not matched to a gene: 7. Germline CDR1 and CDR2: SGHTA and FQGNSA. The CDR3 has 16 amino acids. In nucleotides, the CDR3 is TGTGCCAGCAGCTTGGCCGGGACTAGCGGGACAGATGAGCAGTTCTTC. Protein: CASSLAGTSGTDEQFF.

This chain links TRBV19 with TRBJ1-4; D call uncertain. Per germline, CDR1 LNHDA and CDR2 SQIVND (reference sequence). Trimming pared 10 bases from V and 2 bases from J, leaving 20 bases between. This CDR3 is built from 16 residues. This chain's CDR3 is CATTFSGGKTNEKLFF. CDR3 in DNA: TGTGCCACCACTTTTTCAGGTGGGAAGACTAATGAAAAACTGTTTTTT.

The V call is TRBV7-2, the J call TRBJ2-1, with D possibly matching TRBD2 (6 bases). The CDR3 totals 15 residues. V was trimmed by 6 bases and J by 7 bases, leaving 19 bases between them. Germline CDR1 SGHTA, CDR2 FQGNSA. CDR3 sequence reads: CASRPPSGGGNEQFF. The DNA of the CDR3 is TGTGCCAGCAGGCCACCAAGTGGGGGAGGTAATGAGCAGTTCTTC.

CDR3 loop: CASSSVTVGSPLHF. DNA for the CDR3: TGCGCCAGCAGCTCCGTTACAGTAGGATCACCCCTCCACTTT. This chain uses TRBV5-1 with TRBJ1-6; no firm D call. The length of the CDR3 is 14 residues. Germline values: CDR1 SGHRS, CDR2 YFSETQ. V lost 3 bases and J 10 bases, leaving 14 bases between the germline ends.

The rearrangement links TRBV15 to TRBJ1-1; D uncertain. Trimming cost V 0 bases and J 8 bases, with 7 bases left between them. Germline V lookup: CDR1 LNHNV, CDR2 YYDKDF (reference sequence). CDR3 length: 12 residues. DNA of the CDR3: TGTGCCACCAGCAGAGATTGGAAGGAAGCTTTCTTT. Translation: CATSRDWKEAFF.

The CDR3: CASSLTWRAGDTQYF. DNA of the CDR3: TGTGCCAGCAGCTTAACGTGGCGGGCCGGAGATACGCAGTATTTT. The rearrangement joins TRBV7-2 to TRBJ2-3, with D maybe TRBD2 (5 bases). The V end was cut by 2 bases, the J end by 5 bases, with 14 bases between. The CDR3 consists of 15 residues. Germline CDR1 and CDR2: SGHTA and FQGNSA.

The rearrangement links TRBV11-2 to TRBJ2-6; D call uncertain. The CDR3 consists of 16 residues. Trimming cost V 5 bases and J 0 bases, with 11 bases left between them. Per germline, CDR1 SGHAT and CDR2 FQNNGV. This CDR3 reads CASSPRQDSGANVLTF. CDR3 coding DNA: TGTGCCAGCAGCCCGCGCCAGGACTCTGGGGCCAACGTCCTGACTTTC.

V and J are TRBV5-6 and TRBJ2-7; 15 bases align to TRBD2. The CDR3 runs 18 residues. Germline loops: CDR1 SGHDT, CDR2 YYEEEE. Trimming at V came to 4 bases and at J to 0 bases, leaving 8 bases not matched to a gene. CDR3 sequence: CASSPGTSGGSSSYEQYF. CDR3 in DNA: TGTGCCAGCAGCCCCGGGACTAGCGGGGGGTCCAGCTCCTACGAGCAGTACTTC.

J is TRBJ1-4 and V is TRBV7-9; 9 bases are a match to TRBD1. CDR3 size: 17 residues. V was pared by 1 base and J by 7 bases, with 10 bases of the junction left unmatched. Germline lookup yields CDR1 SEHNR and CDR2 FQNEAQ (reference sequence). The CDR3 nucleotides are TGTGCCAGCAGCTTAGAGGGACAGGGTGGAAAAGGTGAAAAACTGTTTTTT. Its protein is CASSLEGQGGKGEKLFF.

This sequence joins TRBV11-2 and TRBJ2-3, with a weak D call TRBD1 (5 bases). The germline V and J ends were trimmed by 5 bases and 7 bases, with 19 bases remaining between them. The CDR3 length is 15 residues. Germline lookup yields CDR1 SGHAT and CDR2 FQNNGV. The CDR3 DNA reads as TGTGCCAGCAGCCCCGCAGGGCGGAGACCCAATACGCAGTATTTT. Its translation: CASSPAGRRPNTQYF.

The chain couples TRBV7-9 to TRBJ2-5; possibly TRBD2 for D (6 bases). The DNA end is more similar to TRBJ2-7, so the J call may be wrong. There are 18 residues in the CDR3. In germline, CDR1 is SEHNR, CDR2 FQNEAQ (reference sequence). The CDR3 loop is CASSPRRSPLAVGDEQYF. The CDR3 DNA sequence: TGTGCCAGCAGCCCGCGCCGAAGTCCCTTAGCGGTGGGCGACGAGCAGTACTTC.

This sequence joins TRBV5-1 and TRBJ2-6; tentatively, D is TRBD1 (6 bases). Germline V gene data show CDR1 as SGHRS and CDR2 as YFSETQ. V lost 4 bases and J 2 bases, leaving 13 bases between the germline ends. This CDR3 comprises 16 residues. CDR3 sequence (DNA): TGCGCCAGCAGCCAGGGGATGGGACCTGGGGCCAACGTCCTGACTTTC. It encodes CASSQGMGPGANVLTF. Looking up the rest from reference TRBV5-1 and TRBJ2-6 gives the full variable domain: KAGVTQTPRYLIKTRGQQVTLSCSPISGHRSVSWYQQTPGQGLQFLFEYFSETQRNKGNFPGRFSGRQFSNSRSEMNVSTLELGDSALYLCASSQGMGPGANVLTFGAGSRLTVL.

DNA for the CDR3: TGTGCCTGGAGTGCCCAGAGGACAGATACGCAGTATTTT. Translation gives CAWSAQRTDTQYF. The chain has TRBV30 and TRBJ2-3; D is undetermined. V was trimmed by 1 base and J by 3 bases, leaving 8 bases between them. The CDR3 covers 13 residues. The germline gives CDR1 GTSNPN, CDR2 SVGIG (reference sequence).

The rearrangement links TRBV4-3 to TRBJ2-1; tentative D call: TRBD1 (6 bases). The V end was cut by 1 base, the J end by 9 bases, with 10 bases between. The V gene's germline CDR1 is LGHNA and CDR2 YSLEER. The CDR3 totals 13 residues. CDR3 nucleotides: TGCGCCAGCAGCCAAGGTAGGGGGTCTGAGCAGTTCTTC. Amino acid sequence: CASSQGRGSEQFF.

The chain uses TRBV28 and TRBJ1-1; D might be TRBD1 (6 bases). V gave up 5 bases and J gave up 6 bases, with 13 bases separating them. This CDR3 has 13 amino acids. Germline values: CDR1 MDHEN, CDR2 SYDVKM. The CDR3 sequence: CASSLTWTAEAFF. The CDR3 coding sequence is TGTGCCAGCAGTCTTACTTGGACAGCTGAAGCTTTCTTT.

The chain uses TRBV18 and TRBJ1-5; D not resolved. The CDR3 is 13 residues long. Trimming stripped 6 bases from V and 1 base from J, with 7 bases between. The germline CDR1 and CDR2 sequences are KGHSH and LQKENI. The CDR3 spells CASSDQSNQPQHF. CDR3 nucleotides: TGTGCCAGCTCTGACCAGAGCAATCAGCCCCAGCATTTT.